The 32 T cell receptor beta chains below come from one sample, sequenced in a study of T cells after yellow fever vaccination. A single record per CDR3 protein comes from TCRdb applying MiXCR to the 5' RACE reads. The profile shows about 210,000 distinct CDR3 sequences, under 3.5% of them singletons. The specimen was CD4+ T cells sorted from PBMCs, collected 10 days after the yellow fever booster vaccination. The source is a man between 18 and 35 years old who received the YFV17D yellow fever vaccine.

This clonotype was detected ten times or more. The chain joins TRBV5-1 to TRBJ2-7, with 10 bases matching TRBD1. V shed 2 bases, J shed 3 bases, and the junction held 14 bases outside the gene matches. Germline V CDR1 and CDR2: SGHRS, YFSETQ. This CDR3 has 18 amino acids. The CDR3 reads CASSFPSTGTGALYEQYF. CDR3 coding DNA: TGCGCCAGCAGCTTCCCATCCACGGGGACAGGGGCGCTCTACGAGCAGTACTTC.

The chain has TRBV24-1 and TRBJ2-5; D ambiguous. Per the germline V gene, CDR1 is KGHDR and CDR2 is SFDVKD. V gave up 1 base and J gave up 3 bases, with 11 bases separating them. The CDR3 covers 15 residues. The CDR3 reads CATSDLQGAEETQYF. CDR3 in DNA: TGTGCCACCAGTGATTTACAAGGTGCCGAAGAGACCCAGTACTTC.

This chain uses TRBV7-2 with TRBJ1-2; the match to TRBD1 covers 8 bases. Trimming cost V 5 bases and J 6 bases; bases outside gene matches: 14. Germline assignment: CDR1 SGHTA and CDR2 FQGNSA. This CDR3 contains 16 residues. In DNA, the CDR3 is TGTGCCAGCAGCCGAAATAGCGGACAGGGCTGGGATGGCTACACCTTC. Protein product: CASSRNSGQGWDGYTF.

The sample holds a few counts of this clonotype. The chain recombines TRBV20-1 with TRBJ1-2; the D is unclear. The V end lost 4 bases, the J end lost 6 bases, and 15 bases lay between the germline ends. This CDR3 is 13 amino acids long. The germline gives CDR1 DFQATT, CDR2 SNEGSKA (reference sequence). The chain's CDR3 is CSAKPRAPDGYTF. CDR3 sequence (DNA): TGCAGTGCTAAGCCTCGGGCCCCGGATGGCTACACCTTC.

This clonotype was counted only a few times. The genes are TRBV10-1 and TRBJ1-6; a weak D match, TRBD1 (6 bases). Germline CDR1 reads WNHNN; CDR2 reads SYGVQD (reference sequence). V was clipped by 3 bases and J by 8 bases, with 14 bases between them. The CDR3 consists of 15 residues. Written as DNA, the CDR3 is TGCGCCAGCAGTGATTCCCAGGGGATGGATTCACCCCTCCACTTT. It yields the protein CASSDSQGMDSPLHF.

This clonotype was seen ten or more times. The V and J genes are TRBV11-2 and TRBJ1-1, with 7 bases lining up with TRBD1. The CDR3 has 12 residues. Trimming cost V 4 bases and J 12 bases; bases outside gene matches: 8. Germline values: CDR1 SGHAT, CDR2 FQNNGV. The CDR3 protein is CASSSQQGRSFF. Here the CDR3 DNA reads TGTGCCAGCAGCTCGCAACAGGGGAGGTCTTTCTTT.

A few counts support this clonotype. This rearrangement joins TRBV19 to TRBJ2-5, with D possibly matching TRBD1 (6 bases). This CDR3 spans 15 amino acids. The germline CDR1 and CDR2 sequences are LNHDA and SQIVND (reference sequence). Trimming stripped 1 base from V and 5 bases from J, with 14 bases between. CDR3 sequence reads: CASSIGQAYLETQYF. The CDR3 DNA reads as TGTGCCAGTAGTATAGGACAGGCTTATTTGGAGACCCAGTACTTC.

In its sample, this clonotype was seen many times. The V call is TRBV6-4, the J call TRBJ1-5, with 7 bases lining up with TRBD1. Germline CDR1 and CDR2: MRHNA and SNTAGT. This CDR3 has 13 amino acids. Trimming cost V 4 bases and J 4 bases; bases outside gene matches: 1. As DNA, the CDR3 is TGTGCCAGCAGTGCACAGGGGAATCAGCCCCAGCATTTT. Protein sequence: CASSAQGNQPQHF.

This clonotype has at least ten counts. The gene calls are TRBV20-1 and TRBJ2-7; 8 nucleotides align to TRBD1. With V trimmed by 5 bases and J by 6 bases, 9 bases remained unmatched. The CDR3 consists of 13 residues. Germline CDR1 and CDR2: DFQATT and SNEGSKA (reference sequence). CDR3 loop: CSAVTGASGEQYV. The CDR3 DNA reads TGCAGTGCTGTGACAGGGGCGTCGGGCGAGCAGTACGTC.

This clonotype was observed many times. This chain uses TRBV6-5 with TRBJ1-1; weak D call: TRBD1 (5 bases). CDR3 length: 13 residues. The V end lost 7 bases, the J end lost 4 bases, and 13 bases lay between the germline ends. Germline CDR1 MNHEY, CDR2 SVGAGI. The CDR3 DNA follows: TGTGCCAGCAACGGGGCTGGGAGCACTGAAGCTTTCTTT. It yields the protein CASNGAGSTEAFF.

Many counts were recorded for this clonotype. This sequence joins TRBV12-3 or TRBV12-4 and TRBJ1-6; 7 bases are shared with TRBD1. The CDR3 extends over 13 amino acids. Trimming at V came to 7 bases and at J to 9 bases, leaving 6 bases not matched to a gene. Here the CDR3 DNA reads TGTGCCAGCACCCGGGACAGTTTTTCACCCCTCCACTTT. Translated: CASTRDSFSPLHF.

This clonotype was detected a few times. The chain uses TRBV5-4 and TRBJ1-4; possible D gene TRBD1, 5 bases. CDR1 SGHNT and CDR2 YYREEE come from the germline V gene (reference sequence). The V and J ends lost 2 bases and 5 bases respectively, with 7 bases between them. This CDR3 comprises 13 residues. This CDR3 reads CASSFWGNEKLFF. In DNA, the CDR3 is TGTGCCAGCAGCTTTTGGGGCAATGAAAAACTGTTTTTT.

This clonotype was seen many times. This chain joins TRBV2 and TRBJ1-2, with D perhaps matching TRBD1 (5 bases). V shed 8 bases and J shed 2 bases, with 27 bases lying between them. Germline lookup yields CDR1 SNHLY and CDR2 FYNNEI. The length of the CDR3 is 18 residues. CDR3 sequence reads: CASEPGTIERVSNYGYTF. CDR3 coding DNA: TGTGCCAGCGAGCCCGGGACGATAGAACGAGTGTCGAACTATGGCTACACCTTC.

This clonotype has ten or more counts. The CDR3 bases are TGCGCCAGCAGCTTCCGGTCGTCTAGCGGGGGGGCCTCCACAGATACGCAGTATTTT. It specifies CASSFRSSSGGASTDTQYF. V is TRBV5-1 and J is TRBJ2-3; 12 bases line up with TRBD2. Germline CDR1 is SGHRS and CDR2 is YFSETQ. V lost 2 bases to trimming and J lost 2 bases; unmatched junction nucleotides: 12. The CDR3 length is 19 residues.

The chain employs TRBV6-5 and TRBJ2-7; 8 bases match TRBD1. The V and J ends lost 4 bases and 4 bases, in that order; junction bases with no gene match: 6. The CDR3 covers 14 residues. CDR1 and CDR2 from the germline V gene are MNHEY and SVGAGI. This CDR3 is CASSSDRGLYEQYF. CDR3 bases: TGTGCCAGCAGTTCAGACAGGGGTCTATACGAGCAGTACTTC.

This clonotype was counted ten times or more. V and J are TRBV5-1 and TRBJ2-3, with TRBD2 matching over 7 bases. This CDR3 spans 18 amino acids. Germline loops: CDR1 SGHRS, CDR2 YFSETQ. Trimming took 0 bases from V and 6 from J; bases not matched to a gene: 16. Here the CDR3 reads CASSLAFGLGPVWDTQYF. Here the CDR3 DNA reads TGCGCCAGCAGCTTGGCCTTTGGACTAGGACCCGTGTGGGATACGCAGTATTTT.

This clonotype has just a few counts. Relative to the germline gene, one junction end is altered; a read error may explain this. The chain uses TRBV24-1 and TRBJ2-1, with TRBD1 as a possible D gene (6 bases). This CDR3 is built from 13 residues. In germline, CDR1 is KGHDR, CDR2 SFDVKD. Here the CDR3 DNA reads TGTGCCTCCAGGGACACCTCAGGCGGTGAGCAGTTCTTC. This sequence encodes CASRDTSGGEQFF.

This clonotype was observed at least ten times. The V and J genes are TRBV15 and TRBJ1-2; D may be TRBD1 (5 bases). Deletions cut 0 bases from V and 0 bases from J, with 14 bases between. CDR1 LNHNV and CDR2 YYDKDF come from the germline V gene (reference sequence). CDR3 length equals 17 residues. The CDR3 DNA is TGTGCCACCAGCAGAGATTTATGGGACGGAGCTAACTATGGCTACACCTTC. Its translation: CATSRDLWDGANYGYTF.

Many counts were recorded for this clonotype. The genes are TRBV7-9 and TRBJ2-1; D gene ambiguous. The CDR3 covers 13 residues. V was shortened by 7 bases and J by 6 bases, with 13 bases between the two germline ends. Per the germline V gene, CDR1 is SEHNR and CDR2 is FQNEAQ (reference sequence). CDR3 in DNA: TGTGCCAGCACCCGAGGACCTTCCAATGAGCAGTTCTTC. Amino acids: CASTRGPSNEQFF.

There are many counts of this clonotype. V gene TRBV7-2 combines with J gene TRBJ1-6; D is ambiguous. Trimming shortened V by 1 base and J by 7 bases, and 11 bases separated the two germline ends. The CDR3 sequence is 15 residues long. Germline V gives CDR1 SGHTA, CDR2 FQGNSA. CDR3 sequence reads: CASSLGGSLNSPLHF. For the CDR3, the DNA is TGTGCCAGCAGCTTAGGAGGGTCTCTCAATTCACCCCTCCACTTT.

This clonotype was seen ten or more times. The chain couples TRBV5-1 to TRBJ2-7; no firm D call. From germline, CDR1 is SGHRS and CDR2 YFSETQ. The CDR3 extends over 14 amino acids. V gave up 6 bases and J gave up 1 base, with 14 bases separating them. CDR3 bases: TGCGCCAGCACCACTTCTCCAGATTCCTACGAGCAGTACGTC. It translates to CASTTSPDSYEQYV.

This clonotype has just a few counts. CDR3 protein: CSARAGTIYEQYV. CDR3 DNA: TGCAGTGCTAGAGCGGGGACGATATACGAGCAGTACGTC. The J gene is TRBJ2-7, the V gene TRBV20-1; D may match TRBD1 or TRBD2 (5 bases each). The V gene lost 1 base and the J gene lost 4 bases, with 11 bases spanning the gap. The germline gives CDR1 DFQATT, CDR2 SNEGSKA (reference sequence). This CDR3 region has 13 residues.

This clonotype showed up just a few times. The V call is TRBV18, the J call TRBJ1-4; possible D gene TRBD1, 6 bases. CDR1 is KGHSH and CDR2 is LQKENI in the germline V gene. This CDR3 contains 16 residues. Trimming cost V 6 bases and J 1 base, with 15 bases left between them. The DNA for the CDR3 is TGTGCCAGCTCCCCGATTTCAGGGGTAACTAATGAAAAACTGTTTTTT. Translation gives CASSPISGVTNEKLFF.

In this sample, this clonotype turned up a few times. V is TRBV18 and J is TRBJ1-1; D uncertain. The CDR3 spans 15 residues. The V end lost 2 bases, the J end lost 1 base, and 11 bases lay between the germline ends. Germline loops: CDR1 KGHSH, CDR2 LQKENI. The CDR3 DNA is TGTGCCAGCTCACCATCGCGAGTGGAGAACACTGAAGCTTTCTTT. Amino acids: CASSPSRVENTEAFF.

The V gene is TRBV7-9, the J gene TRBJ2-7; D not resolved. There are 13 residues in the CDR3. The V gene's germline CDR1 is SEHNR and CDR2 FQNEAQ (reference sequence). V lost 2 bases and J lost 10, with 15 bases in between. CDR3 sequence reads: CASSLLEQSPQYV. In DNA, the CDR3 is TGTGCCAGCAGCTTACTGGAACAGAGTCCCCAGTACGTC.

The J gene is TRBJ2-3, the V gene TRBV4-3; D is unclear. V dropped 0 bases and J dropped 3 bases, with 16 bases sitting between them. The V gene's germline CDR1 is LGHNA and CDR2 YSLEER. The CDR3 covers 17 residues. The CDR3 protein is CASSQDGVSDRTDTQYF. CDR3 nucleotides: TGCGCCAGCAGCCAAGATGGTGTGTCGGATCGTACAGATACGCAGTATTTT.

This clonotype was picked up many times. The chain carries TRBV2 and TRBJ1-5; 7 bases align to TRBD1. The CDR3 is 14 amino acids. J gave up 5 bases and V 5 bases, and 6 bases lay outside the gene matches. Germline assignment: CDR1 SNHLY and CDR2 FYNNEI. CDR3 nucleotides: TGTGCCAGCAGTTTGGATCAGGGGGATCAGCCCCAGCATTTT. Translation gives CASSLDQGDQPQHF.

This clonotype was seen at least ten times. The chain recombines TRBV18 with TRBJ2-7, with D possibly being TRBD2 (6 bases). CDR3 length equals 12 residues. With 4 bases removed from V and 2 bases from J, the gap between germline ends came to 6 bases. The germline V gene encodes CDR1 KGHSH and CDR2 LQKENI. The CDR3 reads CASSRGAYEQYV. Here the CDR3 DNA reads TGTGCCAGCTCACGCGGGGCCTACGAGCAGTACGTC.

This clonotype has at least ten counts. The CDR3 DNA follows: TGCAGTGCAGGGACGGGGGTTCGGGCCGGGGAGCTGTTTTTT. Residues: CSAGTGVRAGELFF. This chain links TRBV20-1 with TRBJ2-2; weak D call: TRBD2 (6 bases). Germline-derived CDR1 and CDR2 are DFQATT and SNEGSKA (reference sequence). V lost 6 bases to trimming and J lost 6 bases, with 17 bases between them. This CDR3 is 14 amino acids long.

This clonotype was seen repeatedly, ten times or more. The chain joins TRBV12-3 or TRBV12-4 to TRBJ2-1, with D tentatively TRBD1 (7 bases). V shed 2 bases and J shed 8 bases, with 16 bases lying between them. This CDR3 spans 15 amino acids. The DNA of the CDR3 is TGTGCCAGCAGTTTAACTCAGGGGGGCATGGATGAGCAGTTCTTC. Protein product: CASSLTQGGMDEQFF.

This clonotype was seen repeatedly, ten times or more. The J gene is TRBJ1-4, the V gene TRBV5-1; TRBD1 matches at 8 bases. This CDR3 has 14 residues. Germline values: CDR1 SGHRS, CDR2 YFSETQ. J gave up 8 bases and V 4 bases, and 7 bases lay outside the gene matches. CDR3 bases: TGCGCCAGCAGCATCCAGGGGGCGGAGGAAAAACTGTTTTTT. Translating gives CASSIQGAEEKLFF.

This clonotype was seen at least ten times. The genes are TRBV19 and TRBJ1-2; maybe TRBD1 (6 bases). This CDR3 is built from 14 residues. V lost 7 bases to trimming and J lost 7 bases, with 19 bases between them. From germline, CDR1 is LNHDA and CDR2 SQIVND (reference sequence). The CDR3 region is CASKAVVGTSGYTF. The CDR3 coding sequence is TGTGCCAGTAAAGCAGTTGTAGGGACATCTGGCTACACCTTC. Using reference TRBV19 and TRBJ1-2 for the parts outside the CDR3, the full variable domain is DGGITQSPKYLFRKEGQNVTLSCEQNLNHDAMYWYRQDPGQGLRLIYYSQIVNDFQKGDIAEGYSVSREKKESFPLTVTSAQKNPTAFYLCASKAVVGTSGYTFGSGTRLTVV.